The sequence of this T cell receptor (beta chain) was determined in a study of blood T cell repertoires in COVID-19. Whole-study context: PBMCs, B-cell-depleted T cells, or T cells provided the cDNA or gDNA that made up the material.

Assay used: immunoSEQ multiplex PCR; TCRdb lists only in-frame clones, some missing. This table has approximately 110,000 clones, roughly 70% appearing once. The CDR3 has 14 residues. Germline values: CDR1 LGHNA, CDR2 YNFKEQ. V was pared by 1 base and J by 4 bases, with 10 bases between. The sequencing sample was made of peripheral blood. The receptor's source is a human donor with acute or convalescent COVID-19. The donor label of this sample is uncertain. The chain is built from TRBV4-2 and TRBJ1-2; D is unresolved. CDR3 region: CASSQASGSYGYTF. The CDR3 DNA reads as TGTGCCAGCAGCCAAGCATCGGGGAGCTATGGCTACACCTTC.